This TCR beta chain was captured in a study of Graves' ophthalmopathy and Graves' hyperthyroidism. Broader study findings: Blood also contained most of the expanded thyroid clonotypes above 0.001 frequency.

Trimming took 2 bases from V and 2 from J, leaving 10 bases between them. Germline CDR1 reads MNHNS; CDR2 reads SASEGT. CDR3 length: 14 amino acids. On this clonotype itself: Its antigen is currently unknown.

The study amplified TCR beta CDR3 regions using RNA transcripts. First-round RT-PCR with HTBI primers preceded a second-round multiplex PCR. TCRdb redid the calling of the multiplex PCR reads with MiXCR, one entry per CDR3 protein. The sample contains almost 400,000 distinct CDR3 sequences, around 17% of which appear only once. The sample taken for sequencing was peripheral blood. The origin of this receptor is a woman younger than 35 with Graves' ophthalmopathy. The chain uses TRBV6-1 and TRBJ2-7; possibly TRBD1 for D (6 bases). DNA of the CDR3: TGTGCCAGCAGTGAATTCGGACAGCCCTACGAGCAGTACTTC. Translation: CASSEFGQPYEQYF.